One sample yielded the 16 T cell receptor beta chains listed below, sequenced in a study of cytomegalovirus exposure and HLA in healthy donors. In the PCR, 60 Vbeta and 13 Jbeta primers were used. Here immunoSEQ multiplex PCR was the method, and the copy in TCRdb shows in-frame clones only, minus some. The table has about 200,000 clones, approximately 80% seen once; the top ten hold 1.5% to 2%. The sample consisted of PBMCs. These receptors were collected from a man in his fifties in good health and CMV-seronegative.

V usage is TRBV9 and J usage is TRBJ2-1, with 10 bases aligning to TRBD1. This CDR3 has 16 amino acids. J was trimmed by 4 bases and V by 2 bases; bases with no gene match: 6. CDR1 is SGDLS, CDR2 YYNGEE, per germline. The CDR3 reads CASSVSDRGFYNEQFF. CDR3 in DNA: TGTGCCAGCAGCGTCTCGGACAGGGGGTTTTACAATGAGCAGTTCTTC.

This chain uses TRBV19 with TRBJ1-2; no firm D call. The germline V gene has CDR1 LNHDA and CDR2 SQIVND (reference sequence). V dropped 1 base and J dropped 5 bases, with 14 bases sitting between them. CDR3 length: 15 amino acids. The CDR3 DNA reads TGTGCCAGTAGTATAGGGGCCAGCCGCAGTTATGGCTACACCTTC. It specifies CASSIGASRSYGYTF.

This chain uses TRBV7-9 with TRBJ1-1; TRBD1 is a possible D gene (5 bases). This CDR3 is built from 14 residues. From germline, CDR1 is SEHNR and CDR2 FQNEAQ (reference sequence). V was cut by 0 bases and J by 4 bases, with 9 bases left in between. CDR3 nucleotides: TGTGCCAGCAGCTTAGCGGGGGGGAGCACTGAAGCTTTCTTT. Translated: CASSLAGGSTEAFF.

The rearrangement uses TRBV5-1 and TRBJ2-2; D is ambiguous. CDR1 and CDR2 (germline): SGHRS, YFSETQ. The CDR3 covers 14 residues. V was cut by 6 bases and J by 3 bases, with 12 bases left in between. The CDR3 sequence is CASMAQVDTGELFF. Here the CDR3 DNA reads TGCGCCAGCATGGCCCAGGTGGACACCGGGGAGCTGTTTTTT.

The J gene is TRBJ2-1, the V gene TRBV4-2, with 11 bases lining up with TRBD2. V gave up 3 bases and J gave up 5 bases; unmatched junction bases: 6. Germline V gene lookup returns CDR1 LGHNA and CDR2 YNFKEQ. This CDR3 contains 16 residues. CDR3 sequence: CASSQRGTSGDNEQFF. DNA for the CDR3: TGTGCCAGCAGCCAGAGGGGGACTAGCGGTGACAATGAGCAGTTCTTC.

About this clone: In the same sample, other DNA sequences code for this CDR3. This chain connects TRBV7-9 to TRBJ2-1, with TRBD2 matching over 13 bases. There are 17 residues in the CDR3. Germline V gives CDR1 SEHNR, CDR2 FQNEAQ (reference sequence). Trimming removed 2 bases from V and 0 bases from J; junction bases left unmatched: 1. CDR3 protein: CASSLRTSGSSYNEQFF. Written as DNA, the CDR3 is TGTGCCAGCAGCTTAAGGACTAGCGGGAGCTCCTACAATGAGCAGTTCTTC.

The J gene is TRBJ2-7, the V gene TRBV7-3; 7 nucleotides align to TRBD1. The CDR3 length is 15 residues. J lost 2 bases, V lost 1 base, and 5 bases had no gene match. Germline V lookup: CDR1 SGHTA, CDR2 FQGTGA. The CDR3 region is CASSLRGQLTYEQYF. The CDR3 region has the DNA TGTGCCAGCAGCTTAAGGGGACAGTTAACCTACGAGCAGTACTTC.

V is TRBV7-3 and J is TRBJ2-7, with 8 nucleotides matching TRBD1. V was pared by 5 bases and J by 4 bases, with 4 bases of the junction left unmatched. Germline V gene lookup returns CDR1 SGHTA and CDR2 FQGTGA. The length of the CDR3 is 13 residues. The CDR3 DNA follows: TGTGCCAGCAGCATCGACAGGGGTTACGAGCAGTACTTC. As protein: CASSIDRGYEQYF.

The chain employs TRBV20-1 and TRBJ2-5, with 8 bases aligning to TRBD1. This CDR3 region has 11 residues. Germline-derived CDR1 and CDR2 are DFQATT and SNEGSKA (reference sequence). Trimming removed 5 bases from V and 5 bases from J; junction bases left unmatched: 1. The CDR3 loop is CSAYRGETQYF. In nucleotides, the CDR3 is TGCAGTGCTTACAGGGGGGAGACCCAGTACTTC.

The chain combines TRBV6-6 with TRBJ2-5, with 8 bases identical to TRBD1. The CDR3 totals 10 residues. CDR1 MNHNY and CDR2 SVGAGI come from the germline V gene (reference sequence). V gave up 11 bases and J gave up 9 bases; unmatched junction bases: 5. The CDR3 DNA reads TGTGCCCAGGGGGCGTCGGCCCAGTACTTC. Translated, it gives CAQGASAQYF.

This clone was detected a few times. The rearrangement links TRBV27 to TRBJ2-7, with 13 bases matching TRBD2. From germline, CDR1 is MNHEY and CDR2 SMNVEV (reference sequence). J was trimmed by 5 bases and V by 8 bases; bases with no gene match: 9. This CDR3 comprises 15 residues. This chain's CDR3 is CASHRLAGGLDEQYF. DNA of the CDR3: TGTGCCAGCCACAGACTAGCGGGGGGACTTGACGAGCAGTACTTC.

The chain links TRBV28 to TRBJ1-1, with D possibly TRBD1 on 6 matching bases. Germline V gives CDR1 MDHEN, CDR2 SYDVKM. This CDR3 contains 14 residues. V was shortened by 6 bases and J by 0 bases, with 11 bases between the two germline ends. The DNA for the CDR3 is TGTGCCAGCAGCCCGGGACATTTGAACACTGAAGCTTTCTTT. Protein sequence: CASSPGHLNTEAFF. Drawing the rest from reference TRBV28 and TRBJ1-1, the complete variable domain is DVKVTQSSRYLVKRTGEKVFLECVQDMDHENMFWYRQDPGLGLRLIYFSYDVKMKEKGDIPEGYSVSREKKERFSLILESASTNQTSMYLCASSPGHLNTEAFFGQGTRLTVV.

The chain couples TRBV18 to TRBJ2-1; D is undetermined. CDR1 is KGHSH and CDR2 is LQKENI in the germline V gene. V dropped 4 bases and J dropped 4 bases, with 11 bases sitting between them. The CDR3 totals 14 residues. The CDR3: CASSHTDQYNEQFF. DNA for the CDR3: TGTGCCAGCTCACATACAGACCAGTACAATGAGCAGTTCTTC.

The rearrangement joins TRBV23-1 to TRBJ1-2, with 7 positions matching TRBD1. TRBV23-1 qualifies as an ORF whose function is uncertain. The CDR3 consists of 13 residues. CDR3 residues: CAIDREAILGYTF. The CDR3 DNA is TGCGCGATTGACAGGGAAGCTATATTGGGCTACACCTTC.

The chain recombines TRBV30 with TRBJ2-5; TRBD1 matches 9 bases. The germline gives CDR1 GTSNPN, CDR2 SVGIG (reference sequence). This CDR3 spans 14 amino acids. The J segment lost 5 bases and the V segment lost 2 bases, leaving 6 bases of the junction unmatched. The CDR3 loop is CAWSTGQGRETQYF. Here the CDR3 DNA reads TGTGCCTGGAGTACGGGACAGGGTCGGGAGACCCAGTACTTC. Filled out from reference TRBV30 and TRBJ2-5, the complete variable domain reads SQTIHQWPATLVQPVGSPLSLECTVEGTSNPNLYWYRQAAGRGLQLLFYSVGIGQISSEVPQNLSASRPQDRQFILSSKKLLLSDSGFYLCAWSTGQGRETQYFGPGTRLLVL.

CDR3 residues: CASSRIASPRRCEQYF. In DNA, the CDR3 is TGTGCCAGCAGCCGGATAGCTTCTCCCCGTCGGTGCGAGCAGTACTTC. This chain uses TRBV21-1 with TRBJ2-7; the listed D gene, TRBD2, was not tested against the DNA. TRBV21-1 is a known pseudogene. The CDR3 spans 16 residues.